The clone carrying this T cell receptor (beta chain) was counted a few times. Its specificity is not known. The record originates from a study of blood T cells in healthy people across ages. Study-level findings and limits: CMV infection status of these donors was not known.

Primed by a sample-barcoded 5' primer and a J-beta primer mix, a second PCR proceeded for roughly 7 to 11 cycles. One entry per CDR3 protein, called by TCRdb with MiXCR from the 5' RACE reads. Among 650,000 to 800,000 distinct CDR3 sequences, 40% to 50% were seen once, and the ten largest hold about a fifth. This CDR3 contains 13 residues. The V end lost 6 bases, the J end lost 13 bases, and 19 bases lay between the germline ends. Germline V CDR1 and CDR2: SNHLY, FYNNEI. Sequencing was carried out using blood. This TCR derives from a man between 60 and 75 years old in good health. This chain links TRBV2 with TRBJ2-4; D tentatively fits TRBD1 or TRBD2 (7 bases each). The CDR3 sequence: CASRADRAGEQYF. In nucleotides, the CDR3 is TGTGCCAGCAGAGCCGACAGGGCGGGGGAGCAGTACTTC.